Presented here are 5 T cell receptor beta chains from one specimen sequenced in a study of response to subunit inactivated influenza vaccine (dated by TCRdb to the late 2010s). Libraries came from RT-PCR. The instrument given in TCRdb is Illumina HiSeq 2500. The public reads were quality trimmed at Q25 with fastp and then assembled into clones with MiXCR by TCRdb, keeping productive beta chains. Rows matching on CDR3 protein sequence are summarized as one entry with the most common DNA and genes. The sample table contains approximately 250,000 distinct CDR3 sequences; only one count was recorded for 9% to 15% of them. The ten most abundant clones make up under 10% of the sample. The specimen was non-naive T cells sorted from PBMCs, collected roughly 15 days before vaccination. Sample cell subset or site, as interpreted from the label and publication: memory T cell fraction. The receptors were gathered from a man aged 50-60 years who received an inactivated influenza vaccine. Donor details come from another sample of the same person, matched by shared clones.

V and J are TRBV11-2 and TRBJ2-4, with 7 bases aligning to TRBD1. This CDR3 region has 14 residues. V lost 5 bases to trimming and J lost 7 bases; unmatched junction nucleotides: 8. CDR1 SGHAT and CDR2 FQNNGV come from the germline V gene. The CDR3 nucleotides read TGTGCCAGCAGCCCCGTCGGACAGGATAACATTCAGTACTTC. This sequence encodes CASSPVGQDNIQYF.

This clonotype came up many times. The chain recombines TRBV28 with TRBJ1-4, with TRBD1 as a possible D gene (5 bases). Germline CDR1 MDHEN, CDR2 SYDVKM. V was pared by 9 bases and J by 5 bases, with 13 bases between. The CDR3 has 13 residues. For the CDR3, the DNA is TGTGCCAGTAGAGACAGCCTAAATGAAAAACTGTTTTTT. Its protein product is CASRDSLNEKLFF.

This clonotype has just a few counts. The chain uses TRBV5-1 and TRBJ1-6; 7 positions agree with TRBD1. CDR1 is SGHRS and CDR2 is YFSETQ in the germline V gene. V lost 1 base, J lost 8 bases, and 9 bases stayed unmatched. The CDR3 loop spans 16 amino acids. CDR3 DNA: TGCGCCAGCAGCTTGTCCCCCGGGACAGATGATTCACCCCTCCACTTT. Amino acids: CASSLSPGTDDSPLHF.

In its sample, this clonotype was seen many times. The genes are TRBV13 and TRBJ2-2, with D possibly being TRBD2 (6 bases). The CDR3 is 17 amino acids. V was clipped by 1 base and J by 5 bases, with 17 bases between them. Germline loops: CDR1 PRHDT, CDR2 FYEKMQ (reference sequence). CDR3 sequence reads: CASSLEGTGRWTGELFF. As DNA, the CDR3 is TGTGCCAGCAGCTTAGAAGGAACGGGGAGGTGGACCGGGGAGCTGTTTTTT.

In this sample, this clonotype turned up a few times. The chain employs TRBV3-1 and TRBJ1-5; no definite D call. The V end was cut by 0 bases, the J end by 4 bases, with 7 bases between. Germline V gives CDR1 LGHDT, CDR2 YNNKEL (reference sequence). The CDR3 loop spans 14 amino acids. The CDR3 DNA reads as TGTGCCAGCAGCCAAGATAGTCGGAATCAGCCCCAGCATTTT. Translating it yields CASSQDSRNQPQHF.